The 18 T cell receptor beta chains listed next were all sequenced from one sample in a study of blood T cell repertoires in COVID-19. TCRdb's copy holds only in-frame clones and misses some; the assay was immunoSEQ multiplex PCR. The sample yields about 130,000 clones, 70% to 75% seen once. Sequencing used peripheral blood. The source is a man aged 60-69 years with acute or convalescent COVID-19.

The rearrangement uses TRBV7-6 and TRBJ2-3; possible D gene TRBD2, 7 bases. Trimming pared 0 bases from V and 5 bases from J, leaving 12 bases between. The CDR3 is 15 amino acids. CDR1 and CDR2 (germline): SGHVS, FNYEAQ. CDR3 coding DNA: TGTGCCAGCAGCTTAGCGGGGGGGCCGATAGATACGCAGTATTTT. It codes for CASSLAGGPIDTQYF.

This rearrangement joins TRBV19 to TRBJ2-2, with 9 nucleotides matching TRBD1. CDR3 length equals 17 residues. In germline, CDR1 is LNHDA, CDR2 SQIVND (reference sequence). The J segment lost 0 bases and the V segment lost 5 bases, leaving 7 bases of the junction unmatched. CDR3 in DNA: TGTGCCAGTAGTCGGGGCCGGACAGGGGCGAACACCGGGGAGCTGTTTTTT. Amino acids: CASSRGRTGANTGELFF.

The gene calls are TRBV19 and TRBJ2-1, with TRBD1 as a possible D gene (6 bases). Deletions cut 3 bases from V and 0 bases from J, with 15 bases between. The CDR3 has 17 residues. Germline V lookup: CDR1 LNHDA, CDR2 SQIVND (reference sequence). CDR3 sequence: CASSIRGPRPSYNEQFF. The CDR3 bases are TGTGCCAGTAGTATCAGGGGCCCGAGGCCCTCCTACAATGAGCAGTTCTTC.

DNA of the CDR3: TGTGCCAGCAGCTTAGGTGGAGGAATGAACACTGAAGCTTTCTTT. It translates to CASSLGGGMNTEAFF. The chain uses TRBV7-8 and TRBJ1-1; no firm D call. The CDR3 extends over 15 amino acids. Germline loops: CDR1 SGHVS, CDR2 FQNEAQ. The V gene lost 1 base and the J gene lost 0 bases, with 9 bases spanning the gap.

This clone was observed a few times. The chain couples TRBV18 to TRBJ2-7; 10 positions agree with TRBD2. Losses at the gene ends were 6 bases for V and 1 base for J; bases not matched to a gene: 3. CDR1 and CDR2 (germline): KGHSH, LQKENI. The length of the CDR3 is 14 residues. CDR3 nucleotide sequence: TGTGCCAGCTCCGGACTAGCGGAATCCTACGAGCAGTACTTC. It codes for CASSGLAESYEQYF.

The chain recombines TRBV7-3 with TRBJ1-1, with 10 bases aligning to TRBD1. This CDR3 comprises 18 residues. The V gene's germline CDR1 is SGHTA and CDR2 FQGTGA. V was clipped by 3 bases and J by 0 bases; unmatched bases: 10. The CDR3 sequence is CASSLMGQGWNMNTEAFF. CDR3 DNA sequence: TGTGCCAGCAGCTTGATGGGACAGGGGTGGAACATGAACACTGAAGCTTTCTTT.

This chain connects TRBV30 to TRBJ2-1; TRBD2 matches at 9 bases. The CDR3 runs to 15 residues. Per the germline V gene, CDR1 is GTSNPN and CDR2 is SVGIG (reference sequence). J was trimmed by 6 bases and V by 3 bases; bases with no gene match: 9. The CDR3 DNA is TGTGCCTGGAGATCCGCAGCGGGAGGTATCAATGAGCAGTTCTTC. Protein sequence: CAWRSAAGGINEQFF.

The V gene is TRBV14, the J gene TRBJ2-1; 7 nucleotides agree with TRBD2. J was trimmed by 13 bases and V by 4 bases; bases with no gene match: 13. Looked up from germline, CDR1 is SGHDN and CDR2 is FVKESK. The CDR3 covers 14 residues. The CDR3 DNA sequence: TGTGCCAGCAGCCTATTAAGTACCGGGACTAATCAGTTCTTC. Protein sequence: CASSLLSTGTNQFF. Supplemented by reference TRBV14 and TRBJ2-1, the full variable domain reads EAGVTQFPSHSVIEKGQTVTLRCDPISGHDNLYWYRRVMGKEIKFLLHFVKESKQDESGMPNNRFLAERTGGTYSTLKVQPAELEDSGVYFCASSLLSTGTNQFFGPGTRLTVL.

V gene TRBV30 combines with J gene TRBJ1-1, with a weak D call TRBD1 (6 bases). Germline V gene data show CDR1 as GTSNPN and CDR2 as SVGIG (reference sequence). The V end lost 2 bases, the J end lost 5 bases, and 12 bases lay between the germline ends. The length of the CDR3 is 13 residues. The CDR3: CAWSLKGETEAFF. The DNA for the CDR3 is TGTGCCTGGAGTCTTAAGGGGGAGACTGAAGCTTTCTTT.

J is TRBJ2-2 and V is TRBV5-1; D call uncertain. V lost 2 bases and J lost 7, with 3 bases in between. This CDR3 contains 11 residues. CDR1 SGHRS and CDR2 YFSETQ come from the germline V gene. CDR3 amino acids: CASSFIGELFF. In DNA, the CDR3 is TGCGCCAGCAGCTTTATCGGGGAGCTGTTTTTT.

The chain recombines TRBV7-2 with TRBJ1-2; D may be TRBD1 (6 bases). Trimming stripped 1 base from V and 7 bases from J, with 22 bases between. CDR1 and CDR2 (germline): SGHTA, FQGNSA. The CDR3 is 17 amino acids. CDR3 sequence: CASSLETGVRGRSGYTF. The CDR3 DNA follows: TGTGCCAGCAGCTTAGAAACCGGTGTCAGGGGCAGGTCTGGCTACACCTTC. Complete variable domain (other parts from reference TRBV7-2 and TRBJ1-2): GAGVSQSPSNKVTEKGKDVELRCDPISGHTALYWYRQSLGQGLEFLIYFQGNSAPDKSGLPSDRFSAERTGGSVSTLTIQRTQQEDSAVYLCASSLETGVRGRSGYTFGSGTRLTVV.

The V and J genes are TRBV2 and TRBJ2-5; 11 nucleotides align to TRBD2. Germline V gene data show CDR1 as SNHLY and CDR2 as FYNNEI. This CDR3 is built from 16 residues. V was pared by 6 bases and J by 1 base, with 7 bases of the junction left unmatched. The CDR3 nucleotides are TGTGCCAGCAGGGGCTGGACTAGCGGGCCCCAAGAGACCCAGTACTTC. Translated, it gives CASRGWTSGPQETQYF.

The chain recombines TRBV6-5 with TRBJ2-3; a possible D gene is TRBD2 (6 bases). Germline CDR1 MNHEY, CDR2 SVGAGI. This CDR3 has 15 amino acids. The germline V and J ends were trimmed by 2 bases and 7 bases, with 16 bases remaining between them. CDR3 bases: TGTGCCAGCAGTTACCGGCGGGACGAACGAAATACGCAGTATTTT. It is translated as CASSYRRDERNTQYF.

This chain links TRBV7-3 with TRBJ2-2; TRBD2 matches 7 bases. J gave up 0 bases and V 1 base, and 2 bases lay outside the gene matches. CDR1 and CDR2 (germline): SGHTA, FQGTGA. The CDR3 is made up of 16 amino acids. The CDR3, as DNA: TGTGCCAGCAGCTTAAACGCGGGAGCGAACACCGGGGAGCTGTTTTTT. It yields the protein CASSLNAGANTGELFF.

This rearrangement joins TRBV27 to TRBJ1-6, with no clear D. Trimming took 2 bases from V and 5 from J, leaving 10 bases between them. This CDR3 has 15 amino acids. Germline lookup yields CDR1 MNHEY and CDR2 SMNVEV (reference sequence). CDR3 protein: CASSLGRNHNSPLHF. The CDR3 bases are TGTGCCAGCAGTTTAGGGAGGAATCATAATTCACCCCTCCACTTT.

This rearrangement joins TRBV15 to TRBJ2-4; 9 positions agree with TRBD1. CDR1 is LNHNV and CDR2 is YYDKDF in the germline V gene (reference sequence). There are 15 residues in the CDR3. After removal of 0 bases from V and 8 bases from J, the junction contained 5 bases not matched to a gene. CDR3 region: CATSRDETGGYIQYF. The CDR3 DNA reads TGTGCCACCAGCAGAGACGAGACAGGGGGGTACATTCAGTACTTC.

The chain couples TRBV7-2 to TRBJ1-2; the D gene is possibly TRBD1 (5 bases). The germline V gene encodes CDR1 SGHTA and CDR2 FQGNSA. V lost 1 base and J lost 4, with 16 bases in between. The CDR3 spans 16 residues. CDR3: CASSLVVGGLGYGYTF. The CDR3 coding sequence is TGTGCCAGCAGCTTAGTCGTCGGGGGACTGGGCTATGGCTACACCTTC. The whole variable domain, remainder taken from reference TRBV7-2 and TRBJ1-2, is GAGVSQSPSNKVTEKGKDVELRCDPISGHTALYWYRQSLGQGLEFLIYFQGNSAPDKSGLPSDRFSAERTGGSVSTLTIQRTQQEDSAVYLCASSLVVGGLGYGYTFGSGTRLTVV.

This chain connects TRBV3-1 (or the pseudogene TRBV3-2) to TRBJ2-3, with 9 bases lining up with TRBD2. The CDR3 extends over 18 amino acids. V was pared by 2 bases and J by 4 bases, with 13 bases of the junction left unmatched. Germline lookup yields CDR1 LGHDT and CDR2 YNNKEL (reference sequence). The CDR3 spells CASSQPSSAGGLPDTQYF. DNA for the CDR3: TGTGCCAGCAGCCAACCCTCTTCGGCGGGAGGGCTACCAGATACGCAGTATTTT.